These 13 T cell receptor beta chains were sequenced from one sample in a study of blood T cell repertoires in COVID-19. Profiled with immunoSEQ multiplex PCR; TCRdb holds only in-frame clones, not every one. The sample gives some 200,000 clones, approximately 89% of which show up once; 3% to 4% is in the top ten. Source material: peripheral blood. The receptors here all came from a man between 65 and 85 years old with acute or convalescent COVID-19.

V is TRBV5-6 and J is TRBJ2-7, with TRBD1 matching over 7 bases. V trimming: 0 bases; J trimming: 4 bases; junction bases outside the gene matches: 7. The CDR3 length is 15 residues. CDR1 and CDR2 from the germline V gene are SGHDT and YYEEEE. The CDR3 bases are TGTGCCAGCAGCTTGGGTACCAGGGGGTTATACGAGCAGTACTTC. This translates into CASSLGTRGLYEQYF.

This CDR3 reads CASSQGAGHSYEQYF. The CDR3 DNA follows: TGCGCCAGCAGCCAAGGGGCAGGGCATAGCTACGAGCAGTACTTC. The chain uses TRBV4-1 and TRBJ2-7; the D gene is possibly TRBD1 (5 bases). V lost 1 base to trimming and J lost 3 bases, with 13 bases between them. The CDR3 sequence is 15 residues long. CDR1 MGHRA and CDR2 YSYEKL come from the germline V gene.

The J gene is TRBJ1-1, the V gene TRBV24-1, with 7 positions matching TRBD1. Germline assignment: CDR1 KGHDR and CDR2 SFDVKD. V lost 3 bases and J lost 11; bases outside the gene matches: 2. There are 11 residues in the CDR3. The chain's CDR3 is CATSDGTEAFF. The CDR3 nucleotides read TGTGCCACCAGTGATGGGACAGAGGCTTTCTTT.

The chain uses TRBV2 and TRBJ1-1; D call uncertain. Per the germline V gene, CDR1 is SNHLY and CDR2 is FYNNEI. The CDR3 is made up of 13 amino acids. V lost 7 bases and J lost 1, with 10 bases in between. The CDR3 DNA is TGTGCCAGCACGACTCCGCCGAACACTGAAGCTTTCTTT. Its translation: CASTTPPNTEAFF.

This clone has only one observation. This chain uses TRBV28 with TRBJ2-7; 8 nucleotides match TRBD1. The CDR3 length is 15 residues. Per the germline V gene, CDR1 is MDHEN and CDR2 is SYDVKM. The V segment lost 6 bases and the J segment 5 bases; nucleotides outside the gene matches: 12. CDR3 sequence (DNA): TGTGCCAGCAGATCCGGACAGGGAATTGGTAACGAGCAGTACTTC. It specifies CASRSGQGIGNEQYF.

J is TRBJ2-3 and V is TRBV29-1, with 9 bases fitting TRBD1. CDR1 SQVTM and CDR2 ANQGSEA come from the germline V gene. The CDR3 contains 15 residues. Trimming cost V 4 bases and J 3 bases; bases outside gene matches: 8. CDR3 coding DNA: TGCAGCGTTGTCTTCTCGGGACAGGGAACAGATACGCAGTATTTT. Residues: CSVVFSGQGTDTQYF.

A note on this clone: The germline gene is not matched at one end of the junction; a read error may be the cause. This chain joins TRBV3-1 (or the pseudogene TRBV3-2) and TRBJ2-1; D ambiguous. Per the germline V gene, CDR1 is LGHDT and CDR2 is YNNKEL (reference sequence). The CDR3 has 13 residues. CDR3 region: CASRQAGYNEQFF. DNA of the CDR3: TGTGCCAGCAGACAAGCCGGGTACAATGAGCAGTTCTTC.

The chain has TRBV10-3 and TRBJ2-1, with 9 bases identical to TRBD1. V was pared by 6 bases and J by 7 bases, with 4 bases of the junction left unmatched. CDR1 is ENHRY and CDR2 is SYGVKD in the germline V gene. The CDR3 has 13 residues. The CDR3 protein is CAISRQGENEQFF. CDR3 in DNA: TGTGCCATCAGCAGACAGGGGGAGAATGAGCAGTTCTTC.

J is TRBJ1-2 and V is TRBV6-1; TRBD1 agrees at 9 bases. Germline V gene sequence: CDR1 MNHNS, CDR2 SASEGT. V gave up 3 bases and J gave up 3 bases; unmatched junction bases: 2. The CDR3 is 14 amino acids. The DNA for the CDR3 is TGTGCCAGCAGTGAGGGGACAGGGTACTATGGCTACACCTTC. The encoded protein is CASSEGTGYYGYTF.

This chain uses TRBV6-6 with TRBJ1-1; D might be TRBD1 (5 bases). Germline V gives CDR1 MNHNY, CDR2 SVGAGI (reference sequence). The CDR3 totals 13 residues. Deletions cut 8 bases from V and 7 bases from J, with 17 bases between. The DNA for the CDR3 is TGTGCCAGCGGCGGGACTTCCAATCTTGAAGCTTTCTTT. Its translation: CASGGTSNLEAFF.

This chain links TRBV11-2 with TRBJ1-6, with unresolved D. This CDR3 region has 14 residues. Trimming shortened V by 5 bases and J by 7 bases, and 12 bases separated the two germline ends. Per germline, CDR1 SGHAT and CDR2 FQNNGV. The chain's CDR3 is CASSPFGQNSPLHF. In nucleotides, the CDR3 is TGTGCCAGCAGCCCCTTTGGCCAGAATTCACCCCTCCACTTT.

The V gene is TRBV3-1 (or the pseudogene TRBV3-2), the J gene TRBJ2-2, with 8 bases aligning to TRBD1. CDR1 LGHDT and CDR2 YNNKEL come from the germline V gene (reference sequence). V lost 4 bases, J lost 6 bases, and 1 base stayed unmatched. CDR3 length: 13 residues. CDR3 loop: CASSPTGAGELFF. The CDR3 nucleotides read TGTGCCAGCAGCCCGACAGGGGCCGGGGAGCTGTTTTTT.

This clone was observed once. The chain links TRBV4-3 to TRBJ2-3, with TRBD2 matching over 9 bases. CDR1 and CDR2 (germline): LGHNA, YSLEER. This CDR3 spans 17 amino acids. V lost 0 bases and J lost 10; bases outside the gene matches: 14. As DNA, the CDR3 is TGCGCCAGCAGCCAAGATTACGGTAGCGGGGGCTCACTTGCGCAGTATTTT. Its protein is CASSQDYGSGGSLAQYF.